The source of this T cell receptor beta chain is a study of regulatory T cells in long-lasting Graves disease. Study findings and constraints: Persistent disease preferred TRBV28, TRBJ1-2 and TRBJ2-5. Relative to newly diagnosed Graves' patients, persistent ones had lower TCR diversity.

Libraries of TCR beta came from iRepertoire HTBI primers plus Arm-PCR of CDR3 regions. TCRdb reanalysed the multiplex PCR reads using MiXCR and keeps one entry per CDR3 protein. The sample lists some 500,000 distinct CDR3 sequences, about 13% occurring once. Described time point: newly diagnosed GD, antithyroid drugs for less than 3 months. RNA from PBMCs was the source of the TCR library. In this sample, this clonotype turned up many times. Its antigen is unidentified. CDR1 SGHTA and CDR2 FQGTGA come from the germline V gene. Trimming pared 0 bases from V and 2 bases from J, leaving 11 bases between. The CDR3 runs to 17 residues. The data also belong to a second study, concerning T cells in Graves' hyperthyroidism and ophthalmopathy.

The material was peripheral blood mononuclear cells (PBMCs), obtained at new diagnosis, from a patient treated with antithyroid drugs. The rearrangement uses TRBV7-3 and TRBJ2-6; a weak D match, TRBD1 (5 bases). This TCR derives from a man aged 30 to 39 with Graves disease. CDR3 nucleotides: TGTGCCAGCAGCTTAACTGGCCAGGGCACTGGGGCCAACGTCCTGACTTTC. This translates into CASSLTGQGTGANVLTF.